The rows below give T cell receptor beta chains drawn from one sample of a study of T-cell memory formation after mild COVID-19. MiXCR was run by TCRdb on the 5' RACE reads, yielding one entry per CDR3 protein. The data show roughly 450,000 distinct CDR3 sequences, 18% seen once. The sample consisted of PBMCs or a T cell subset sorted from them (not recorded which). The receptors originated from an adult woman who had mild COVID-19 (a few samples of this study predate the infection). Cell type and time point are not known. Each CDR3 is given without its conserved first and last residue. D genes are given only for firm matches. Only some rows state a clone size, as once, few, many or a class for expanded clones.

d_gene: TRBD2
abundance: .
v_gene: TRBV28
j_gene: TRBJ2-7
CDR3aa: ASSQLAGLSYEQY

d_gene: .
abundance: many
v_gene: TRBV5-1
j_gene: TRBJ2-5
CDR3aa: ASSERTDQETQY

d_gene: TRBD2
abundance: few
v_gene: TRBV11-2
j_gene: TRBJ2-7
CDR3aa: ASSQREGRSSYEQY

d_gene: .
abundance: .
v_gene: TRBV20-1
j_gene: TRBJ2-7
CDR3aa: SANLHYEQY

d_gene: TRBD1
abundance: .
v_gene: TRBV12-3/TRBV12-4
j_gene: TRBJ1-1
CDR3aa: ASRLNRGLNTEAF

d_gene: TRBD2
abundance: .
v_gene: TRBV9
j_gene: TRBJ2-1
CDR3aa: ASSVRVLAGEEFYNEQF

d_gene: .
abundance: few
v_gene: TRBV24-1
j_gene: TRBJ2-2
CDR3aa: ATSFGLTGELF

d_gene: TRBD1
abundance: few
v_gene: TRBV29-1
j_gene: TRBJ1-1
CDR3aa: SAAGGLNTEAF

d_gene: .
abundance: many
v_gene: TRBV6-1
j_gene: TRBJ2-5
CDR3aa: ASSGSGTPLGRGGEETQY

d_gene: .
abundance: .
v_gene: TRBV7-2
j_gene: TRBJ2-3
CDR3aa: ASSLQGPFTDTQY

d_gene: .
abundance: few
v_gene: TRBV5-1
j_gene: TRBJ2-5
CDR3aa: ASSLGMGTQETQY

d_gene: TRBD1
abundance: few
v_gene: TRBV19
j_gene: TRBJ2-7
CDR3aa: ASSIPGTATYEQY

d_gene: TRBD1
abundance: .
v_gene: TRBV5-1
j_gene: TRBJ2-3
CDR3aa: ASSFGTGVADTQY

d_gene: .
abundance: .
v_gene: TRBV30
j_gene: TRBJ1-2
CDR3aa: AWRSGGYGYT

d_gene: .
abundance: few
v_gene: TRBV6-5
j_gene: TRBJ1-2
CDR3aa: ASSWAASNYGYT

d_gene: .
abundance: .
v_gene: TRBV25-1
j_gene: TRBJ2-7
CDR3aa: ASSDATGQAAYEQY

d_gene: TRBD2
abundance: many
v_gene: TRBV5-1
j_gene: TRBJ2-3
CDR3aa: ASSLGSGGSGDTQY

d_gene: TRBD1
abundance: many
v_gene: TRBV24-1
j_gene: TRBJ1-2
CDR3aa: ATSDNPGQGANYGYT

d_gene: .
abundance: few
v_gene: TRBV5-1
j_gene: TRBJ1-2
CDR3aa: ASSLEQVSRGYT

d_gene: TRBD1
abundance: few
v_gene: TRBV12-3/TRBV12-4
j_gene: TRBJ2-5
CDR3aa: ATSRGRKETQY

d_gene: TRBD1
abundance: .
v_gene: TRBV10-3
j_gene: TRBJ1-1
CDR3aa: AISESLGQGYLNTEAF

d_gene: TRBD2
abundance: .
v_gene: TRBV7-2
j_gene: TRBJ2-3
CDR3aa: ASSVGTSGGTDTQY

d_gene: .
abundance: .
v_gene: TRBV14
j_gene: TRBJ2-1
CDR3aa: ASSQGQGLF

d_gene: TRBD1
abundance: few
v_gene: TRBV10-3
j_gene: TRBJ1-1
CDR3aa: AISEPGGGRDTEAF

d_gene: TRBD1
abundance: few
v_gene: TRBV7-9
j_gene: TRBJ2-7
CDR3aa: ASSLGQGAFYEQY

d_gene: .
abundance: .
v_gene: TRBV3-1
j_gene: TRBJ2-5
CDR3aa: ASSFGTGAETQY

d_gene: .
abundance: few
v_gene: TRBV28
j_gene: TRBJ2-3
CDR3aa: ASSAGGRRISTDTQY

d_gene: .
abundance: .
v_gene: TRBV5-1
j_gene: TRBJ2-1
CDR3aa: ASSRQGAQRGAHNEQF

d_gene: .
abundance: many
v_gene: TRBV7-9
j_gene: TRBJ2-3
CDR3aa: ASSIRFGSRVDTQY

d_gene: TRBD1
abundance: few
v_gene: TRBV5-1
j_gene: TRBJ1-6
CDR3aa: ASSLRQGQNSPLH

d_gene: TRBD1
abundance: few
v_gene: TRBV3-1
j_gene: TRBJ1-2
CDR3aa: ASSRGQGYYGYT

d_gene: .
abundance: .
v_gene: TRBV18
j_gene: TRBJ1-4
CDR3aa: ASSWLEREKLF

d_gene: .
abundance: once
v_gene: TRBV4-1
j_gene: TRBJ1-2
CDR3aa: ASSQENNYGYT

d_gene: .
abundance: .
v_gene: TRBV7-9
j_gene: TRBJ2-6
CDR3aa: ASSFVPGLGANVLT

d_gene: TRBD1
abundance: .
v_gene: TRBV27
j_gene: TRBJ1-1
CDR3aa: ASGTGRMPLEYTEAF

d_gene: TRBD1
abundance: few
v_gene: TRBV10-3
j_gene: TRBJ1-4
CDR3aa: AVSPGQGATNEKLF

d_gene: .
abundance: .
v_gene: TRBV7-2
j_gene: TRBJ1-2
CDR3aa: ASRLGGSSNYGYT

d_gene: TRBD1
abundance: .
v_gene: TRBV5-4
j_gene: TRBJ1-2
CDR3aa: ASSSGGGPYGYT

d_gene: TRBD1
abundance: once
v_gene: TRBV7-9
j_gene: TRBJ1-2
CDR3aa: ASSSTGDGGYT

d_gene: TRBD1
abundance: .
v_gene: TRBV18
j_gene: TRBJ1-1
CDR3aa: ASSPGAQGARTEAF

d_gene: TRBD2
abundance: many
v_gene: TRBV29-1
j_gene: TRBJ2-1
CDR3aa: SVVWGLAVEEQF

d_gene: .
abundance: .
v_gene: TRBV19
j_gene: TRBJ2-3
CDR3aa: ASTTRHTDTQY

d_gene: TRBD1
abundance: few
v_gene: TRBV6-2/TRBV6-3
j_gene: TRBJ1-1
CDR3aa: ASSSTGRMNTEAF

d_gene: .
abundance: many
v_gene: TRBV6-2/TRBV6-3
j_gene: TRBJ2-1
CDR3aa: ATAIRGNEQF

d_gene: TRBD1
abundance: .
v_gene: TRBV2
j_gene: TRBJ1-1
CDR3aa: ASRERQGEAF

d_gene: .
abundance: few
v_gene: TRBV12-3/TRBV12-4
j_gene: TRBJ1-1
CDR3aa: ASSLVGATNRGTEAF